This T cell receptor beta chain was identified in a study of monozygotic twins with inflammatory bowel disease (dated by TCRdb to the late 2010s). For the study in its entirety: The complete study included approximately 28 monozygotic twin pairs: 19 IBD-discordant Danish pairs and nine German pairs, of which four were IBD-concordant and five were IBD-discordant. The search for disease-associated traits relied mainly on comparing, within discordant pairs, IBD patients with their genetically identical healthy co-twins. Each individual had, on average, about 151 000 unique TCRalpha sequences and 181 000 unique TCRbeta sequences available for analysis.

About this clonotype itself: What antigen it recognizes has not been identified.

The library was prepared using 5' RACE. For each TCR library, around 3,800 ng of total RNA was used. cDNA was synthesized with SMARTScribe reverse transcriptase in eight separate reactions per sample. During cDNA synthesis, template switching introduced unique molecular identifiers that contained a 6-nucleotide sample barcode. TCRalpha and TCRbeta cDNA was amplified by two nested PCRs of 16 and 9 cycles, with bead purification after each PCR. Before amplification, the cDNA was treated with uracil DNA-glycosylase and purified using the QIAquick PCR purification kit. The second PCR added Illumina TruSeq-compatible adapters along with sample-specific barcodes. TapeStation and Qubit were used to check library quality and concentration, and 5 to 6.5 ng of each library was pooled. Sequencing of the pooled libraries was done on an Illumina HiSeq2500 single-index Rapid Run using custom sequencing primers and 2 x 100 bp reads. From the authors' description of their analysis: PCR and sequencing errors were corrected by UMI-based consensus assembly using MiGEC version 1.2.6. MiXCR version 2.1.1 handled V(D)J alignment, clonotype assembly and CDR3 extraction. Gene usage, clonotype sharing and MAIT/NKT TCR abundance were normalised by analysing the top 1000, 10 000 and 20 000 clonotypes per sample. After downsampling to 27 000 UMIs, diversity was calculated as the inverse Simpson index using the vegan R package. Paired Mann-Whitney U tests on discordant twin pairs were used, with Benjamini-Hochberg multiple-testing correction. Each CDR3 protein sequence appears as one entry after TCRdb reprocessed the reads, and no DNA is included. The V and J calls follow TCRdb's processing rather than the paper's. This sample's table has entries for 350,000 to 550,000 distinct CDR3 sequences. 2% to 2.5% of the sample is taken by the ten largest.

From each donor, a roughly 2.5 ml peripheral blood sample was collected into PAXgene tubes and stored at -80 degrees C. Without any T cell sorting, total RNA was extracted from whole blood using the PAXgene blood miRNA kit on an automated QIAcube. Deep TCRalpha and TCRbeta repertoire profiling with unique molecular barcoding was performed on peripheral blood of monozygotic twin pairs concordant or discordant for inflammatory bowel disease. Smoking habits were recorded for all twin pairs, with individuals classified as current, former or never smokers. The study at large found these results: No single strong signal or clonotype linked to IBD turned up in the results, so the idea that one exists was not supported. Differing immunosuppressive treatments among patients may have added background noise and inter-individual variability to the repertoires. Repertoire similarity did not differ between concordant and discordant twins, which could be due to limited statistical power. Compared with healthy twins, IBD patients had fewer clonotypes in common with other individuals, a difference most pronounced in patients showing signs of disease activity. Distinction between different T cell subtypes could not be achieved in the analysis. Measured by the inverse Simpson index, TCRbeta repertoire diversity was lower in IBD patients than in their healthy co-twins.

The sequencing sample was made of blood. The TCR originated in a human donor with ulcerative colitis or Crohn's disease, or a healthy co-twin of an affected twin (not recorded which).

For the CDR3, the sequence is CASSERSGWTDTQYF. The rearranged segments are TRBV2 and TRBJ2-3; the D gene TCRdb calls, TRBD2, cannot be checked with no DNA. Spanning cysteine to phenylalanine, the CDR3 consists of 15 amino acids. Only the protein is available. CDR1 and CDR2 (SNHLY, FYNNEI) derive from the germline V gene.